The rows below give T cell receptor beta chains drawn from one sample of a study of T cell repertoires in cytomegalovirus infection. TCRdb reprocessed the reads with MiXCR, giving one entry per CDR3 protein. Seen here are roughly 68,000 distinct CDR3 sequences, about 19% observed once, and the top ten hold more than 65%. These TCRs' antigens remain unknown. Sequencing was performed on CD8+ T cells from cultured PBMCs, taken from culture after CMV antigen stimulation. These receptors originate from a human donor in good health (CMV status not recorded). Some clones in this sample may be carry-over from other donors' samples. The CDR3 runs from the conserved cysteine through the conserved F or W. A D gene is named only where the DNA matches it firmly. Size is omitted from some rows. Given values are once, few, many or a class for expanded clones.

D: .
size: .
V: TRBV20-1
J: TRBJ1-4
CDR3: CSALWGLTTTNEKLFF
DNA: TGCAGTGCCCTCTGGGGACTTACAACAACTAATGAAAAACTGTTTTTT

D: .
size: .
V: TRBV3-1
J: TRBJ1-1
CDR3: CASSQKNRNTEAFF
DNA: TGTGCCAGCAGCCAAAAAAACAGGAACACTGAAGCTTTCTTT

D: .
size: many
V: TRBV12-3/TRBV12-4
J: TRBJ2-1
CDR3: CASSRSPSSYNEQFF
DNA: TGTGCCAGCAGCCGGTCCCCGAGCTCCTACAATGAGCAGTTCTTC

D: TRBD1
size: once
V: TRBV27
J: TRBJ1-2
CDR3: CASSPSGTAYGYTF
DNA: TGTGCCAGCAGTCCGTCCGGGACAGCCTATGGCTACACCTTC

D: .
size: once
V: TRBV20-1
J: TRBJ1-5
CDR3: CSAPGEDGLHQPQHF
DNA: TGCAGTGCTCCAGGAGAGGACGGACTGCATCAGCCCCAGCATTTT

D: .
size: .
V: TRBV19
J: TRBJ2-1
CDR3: CASSISYRRPYNEQFF
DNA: TGTGCCAGTAGTATCTCGTACAGGAGACCCTACAATGAGCAGTTCTTC

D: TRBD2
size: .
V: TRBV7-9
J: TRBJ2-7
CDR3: CASSLVIAGTIEQYF
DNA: TGTGCCAGCAGCTTAGTAATAGCGGGAACGATCGAGCAGTACTTC

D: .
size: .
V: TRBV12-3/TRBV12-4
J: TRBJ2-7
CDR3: CASSLGVSYEQYF
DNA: TGTGCCAGCAGTTTAGGCGTTTCCTACGAGCAGTACTTC

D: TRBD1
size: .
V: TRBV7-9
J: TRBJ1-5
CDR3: CASSLATGSNQPQHF
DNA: TGTGCCAGCAGCTTAGCGACAGGGTCAAATCAGCCCCAGCATTTT

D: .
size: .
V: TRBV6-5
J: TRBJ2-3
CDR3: CASSYSPSIDPVGDTQYF
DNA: TGTGCCAGCAGTTACTCCCCCAGCATAGACCCTGTAGGAGATACGCAGTATTTT

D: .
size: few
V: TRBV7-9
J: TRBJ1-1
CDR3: CASSPPLDTEAFF
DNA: TGTGCCAGCAGCCCCCCTCTGGACACTGAAGCTTTCTTT

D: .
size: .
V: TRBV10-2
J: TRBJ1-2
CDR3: CASSEVRAAAYGYTF
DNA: TGCGCCAGCAGTGAAGTGAGGGCAGCCGCCTATGGCTACACCTTC

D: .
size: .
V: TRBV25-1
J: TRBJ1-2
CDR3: CASSDQGYGYTF
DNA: TGTGCCAGCAGTGACCAGGGATATGGCTACACCTTC

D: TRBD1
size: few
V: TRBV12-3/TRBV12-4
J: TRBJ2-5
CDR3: CASSPGTEYQETQYF
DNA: TGTGCCAGCAGTCCCGGGACAGAGTACCAAGAGACCCAGTACTTC

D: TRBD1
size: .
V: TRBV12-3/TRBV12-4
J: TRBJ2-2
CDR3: CASSLNRGVTGELFF
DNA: TGTGCCAGCAGCCTGAACAGGGGAGTGACCGGGGAGCTGTTTTTT

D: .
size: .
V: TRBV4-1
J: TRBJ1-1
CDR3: CASFDGTEAFF
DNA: TGCGCCAGTTTTGATGGCACTGAAGCTTTCTTT

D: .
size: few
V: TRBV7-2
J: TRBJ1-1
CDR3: CASSRGLQAGPEAFF
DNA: TGTGCCAGCAGCCGTGGGTTGCAGGCGGGCCCTGAAGCTTTCTTT

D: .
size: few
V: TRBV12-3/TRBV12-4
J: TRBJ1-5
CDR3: CASSLEGGGTDQHF
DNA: TGTGCCAGCAGTTTAGAAGGTGGAGGCACTGACCAGCATTTT

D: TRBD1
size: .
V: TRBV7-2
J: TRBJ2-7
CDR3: CASSPWDRGDEQYF
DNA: TGTGCCAGCAGCCCCTGGGACAGAGGGGACGAGCAGTACTTC

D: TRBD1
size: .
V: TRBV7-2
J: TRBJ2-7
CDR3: CASSSDRGPDEQYF
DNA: TGTGCCAGCAGCTCCGACAGGGGGCCCGACGAGCAGTACTTC

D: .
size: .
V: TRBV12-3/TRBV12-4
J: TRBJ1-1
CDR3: CASRPKGGITEAFF
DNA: TGTGCCAGCAGGCCCAAGGGGGGAATCACTGAAGCTTTCTTT

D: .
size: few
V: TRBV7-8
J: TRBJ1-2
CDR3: CASSFVLPSSNYGYTF
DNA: TGTGCCAGCAGCTTCGTCCTTCCTTCTTCTAACTATGGCTACACCTTC

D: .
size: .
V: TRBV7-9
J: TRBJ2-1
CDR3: CASSPPRRQGPYNEQFF
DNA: TGTGCCAGCAGCCCCCCTAGGCGCCAGGGGCCCTACAATGAGCAGTTCTTC

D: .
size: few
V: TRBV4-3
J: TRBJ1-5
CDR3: CASSQERTDDREPQHF
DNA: TGCGCCAGCAGCCAAGAGCGGACGGATGACCGGGAGCCCCAGCATTTT

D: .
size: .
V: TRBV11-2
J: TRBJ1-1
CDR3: CASSFQTGSRNTEAFF
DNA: TGTGCCAGCAGCTTTCAAACCGGGTCCCGGAACACTGAAGCTTTCTTT

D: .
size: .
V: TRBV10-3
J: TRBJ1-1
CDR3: CAIRGGMNTEAFF
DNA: TGTGCCATCAGAGGGGGTATGAACACTGAAGCTTTCTTT

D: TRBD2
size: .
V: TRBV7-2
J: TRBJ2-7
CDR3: CASSLLSGGFSSYEQYF
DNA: TGTGCCAGCAGCTTACTAAGCGGGGGATTCAGCTCCTACGAGCAGTACTTC

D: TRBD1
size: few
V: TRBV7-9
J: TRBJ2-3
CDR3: CASSPRTGSSTDTQYF
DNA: TGTGCCAGCAGCCCGAGGACAGGGTCTAGCACAGATACGCAGTATTTT

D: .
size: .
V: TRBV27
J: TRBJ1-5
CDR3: CASRRSGGNQPQHF
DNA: TGTGCCAGCAGACGATCAGGGGGCAATCAGCCCCAGCATTTT

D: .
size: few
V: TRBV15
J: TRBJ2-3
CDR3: CATSSGDTQYF
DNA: TGTGCCACCAGCAGCGGAGATACGCAGTATTTT

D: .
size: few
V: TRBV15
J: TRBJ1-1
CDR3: CATSRDNTEAFF
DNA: TGTGCCACCAGCCGAGACAACACTGAAGCTTTCTTT

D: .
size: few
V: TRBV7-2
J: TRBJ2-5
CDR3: CASSLPQTGPQETQYF
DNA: TGTGCCAGCAGCCTTCCCCAGACGGGCCCGCAAGAGACCCAGTACTTC

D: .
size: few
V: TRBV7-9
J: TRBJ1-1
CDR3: CASSLQDSSTEAFF
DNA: TGTGCCAGCAGCCTACAGGACTCGAGCACTGAAGCTTTCTTT

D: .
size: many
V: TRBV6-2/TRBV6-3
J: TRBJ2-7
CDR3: CASTLTAYEGQYF
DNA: TGTGCCAGCACCCTGACAGCCTACGAGGGGCAGTACTTC

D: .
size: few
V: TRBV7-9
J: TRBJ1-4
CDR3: CASSPAGRAEKLFF
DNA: TGTGCCAGCAGCCCGGCCGGGAGGGCTGAAAAACTGTTTTTT

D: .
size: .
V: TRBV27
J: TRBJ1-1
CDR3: CDSSSLNTEAFF
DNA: TGTGACAGCAGTTCCCTAAACACTGAAGCTTTCTTT

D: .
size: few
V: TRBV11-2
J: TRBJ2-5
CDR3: CASSLGTSETQYF
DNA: TGTGCCAGCAGCTTAGGGACATCAGAGACCCAGTACTTC

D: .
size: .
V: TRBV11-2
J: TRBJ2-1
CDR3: CASSLDLMRGHEQFF
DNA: TGTGCCAGCAGCTTAGATCTTATGCGGGGCCATGAGCAGTTCTTC

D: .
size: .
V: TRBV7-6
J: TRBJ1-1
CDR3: CASSLAQGLSTEAFF
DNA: TGTGCCAGCAGCTTAGCCCAGGGCTTGAGCACTGAAGCTTTCTTT

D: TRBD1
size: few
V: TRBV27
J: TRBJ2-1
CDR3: CASSLYRTGGSSYNEQFF
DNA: TGTGCCAGCAGTTTATACCGGACAGGGGGAAGCTCCTACAATGAGCAGTTCTTC